The 8 T cell receptor beta chains given below trace back to one sample, sequenced in a study of blood T cell repertoires in COVID-19. Clones were sequenced by immunoSEQ multiplex PCR, and TCRdb holds only the in-frame ones, with some missing. The sample has around 58,000 clones; around 78% are singletons. Input material: peripheral blood. The receptors here all came from a human donor in a cohort sampled during active COVID-19.

The chain uses TRBV25-1 and TRBJ1-2; D gene ambiguous. In germline, CDR1 is MGHDK, CDR2 SYGVNS. The CDR3 extends over 14 amino acids. V was shortened by 4 bases and J by 3 bases, with 12 bases between the two germline ends. The CDR3 spells CASSGAGFYYGYTF. CDR3 sequence (DNA): TGTGCCAGCAGTGGGGCGGGGTTCTACTATGGCTACACCTTC.

The chain links TRBV19 to TRBJ1-1; D is unclear. The CDR3 loop spans 12 amino acids. The V and J ends lost 7 bases and 0 bases respectively, with 6 bases between them. Germline V CDR1 and CDR2: LNHDA, SQIVND (reference sequence). The CDR3 spells CASKYMNTEAFF. The CDR3, as DNA: TGTGCCAGTAAATATATGAACACTGAAGCTTTCTTT.

The chain couples TRBV3-1 (or the pseudogene TRBV3-2) to TRBJ2-1; 7 bases are a match to TRBD2. Germline CDR1 LGHDT, CDR2 YNNKEL (reference sequence). V was pared by 3 bases and J by 8 bases, with 19 bases of the junction left unmatched. This CDR3 region has 18 residues. CDR3 protein: CASSHTRATSWGGHEQFF. DNA of the CDR3: TGTGCCAGCAGCCACACCCGTGCGACTAGCTGGGGGGGTCATGAGCAGTTCTTC.

The V gene is TRBV18, the J gene TRBJ2-5; D is unresolved. Germline lookup yields CDR1 KGHSH and CDR2 LQKENI. Trimming took off 4 bases at V and 2 bases at J, with 8 bases between the two ends. The CDR3 extends over 13 amino acids. CDR3 in DNA: TGTGCCAGCTCACAACAGCTTCAAGAGACCCAGTACTTC. As protein: CASSQQLQETQYF.

V and J are TRBV30 and TRBJ2-7; D gene uncertain. The CDR3 covers 14 residues. V was trimmed by 4 bases and J by 2 bases, leaving 15 bases between them. Germline V gene data show CDR1 as GTSNPN and CDR2 as SVGIG (reference sequence). CDR3 loop: CAWTTGLVAYEQYF. The CDR3 DNA is TGTGCCTGGACCACGGGTTTGGTGGCCTACGAGCAGTACTTC.

The chain employs TRBV18 and TRBJ2-4, with D possibly matching TRBD2 (6 bases). Trimming left V 3 bases short and J 2 bases short, with 14 bases between. Germline CDR1 KGHSH, CDR2 LQKENI. This CDR3 contains 16 residues. The CDR3 protein is CASSPIQDYSKNIQYF. The CDR3 bases are TGTGCCAGCTCACCCATCCAGGACTACTCCAAAAACATTCAGTACTTC.

This rearrangement joins TRBV7-2 to TRBJ2-3, with 8 bases aligning to TRBD2. Per the germline V gene, CDR1 is SGHTA and CDR2 is FQGNSA. The CDR3 length is 15 residues. V lost 5 bases, J lost 3 bases, and 7 bases stayed unmatched. CDR3 region: CASSLRTSKTDTQYF. CDR3 DNA sequence: TGTGCCAGCAGCCTAAGGACTAGCAAGACAGATACGCAGTATTTT.

As for this clone: Other DNA sequences in the sample encode the same CDR3. This chain connects TRBV30 to TRBJ2-3; 10 positions agree with TRBD2. Trimming took 4 bases from V and 0 from J; bases not matched to a gene: 7. The V gene's germline CDR1 is GTSNPN and CDR2 SVGIG (reference sequence). The CDR3 consists of 16 residues. This CDR3 is CAWTFPGLASTDTQYF. CDR3 nucleotide sequence: TGTGCCTGGACTTTCCCGGGACTAGCGAGCACAGATACGCAGTATTTT.